This T cell receptor beta chain was captured in a study of spatial heterogeneity in lung cancer (dated by TCRdb to the late 2010s). In terms of the full investigation: Beta-chain transcripts were consistently detected in greater numbers than alpha-chain transcripts, which likely reflected higher beta-chain transcript abundance. In non-small cell lung cancer, the study quantitatively compared TCR alpha and beta repertoires across several tumor regions, matched nontumor lung, and blood. In tumor regions, TCR transcript counts showed a strong correlation with a T cell transcriptional module score derived from matched bulk RNA-seq. In the raw uncorrected reads, each unique combination of TCR and UMI appeared more than ten times on average. The study linked features of the TCR repertoire to counts of nonsynonymous mutations, which were determined by whole-exome sequencing of tumor tissue. Both alpha and beta chains were TCR-sequenced in samples taken at surgery, namely 220 tumor regions, 63 to 70 matched nontumor lung samples and 50 to 60 PBMC samples. The paper's findings and limits, for the study overall: Confirming at a functional level the hypothesis that regional TCRs recognize regional mutations was considered to require additional single-cell paired TCR alpha and beta sequencing. Counts of ubiquitous and regional expanded TCRs were found to correlate with counts of ubiquitous and regional nonsynonymous mutations, respectively. TCR-seq coverage of tumor T cells was estimated at only 5.5% to 8.5% for alpha chains and 12% to 15% for beta chains. A correlation was observed between the number of expanded intratumoral alpha and beta TCRs and the tumor nonsynonymous mutation count.

There are 15 amino acids in the CDR3, from cysteine to phenylalanine inclusive. Only the CDR3 region is kept as DNA, spanning 45 bases read in frame from base 1. From the germline V gene (reference sequence), CDR1 is DFQATT and CDR2 is SNEGSKA. V lost 0 bases and J lost 6 bases, and the count of bases not matched to a germline gene is 6. To note about this clonotype: There is no known antigen for this receptor. Base qualities are not provided; no much larger clone lies one nucleotide away. This beta chain slipped into a library made for alpha chains as a stray read, so its size is not meaningful.

In the paper's terms, the time point label means: sample taken at primary tumor resection. Donors were some 67 patients with early-stage, untreated non-small cell lung cancer from the lung TRACERx cohort. Without any cell sorting, TCR sequencing was performed on whole RNA extracted either from tumor and nontumor lung tissue or from cryopreserved PBMC samples. A patient was chosen for TCR sequencing only when enough RNA was available from at least two tumor regions. Before being selected, tumor and adjacent nontumor lung specimens were reviewed by a lung pathologist. The method behind the library was 5' RACE. The instrument given in TCRdb is NextSeq 500. To allow correction of PCR and sequencing errors, the TCR library protocol tagged every TCR cDNA molecule with a unique molecular identifier. As for the authors' bioinformatics: TCR identification, UMI-based error correction and CDR3 extraction were all carried out with Decombinator tools. Expanded TCRs were defined as those above a frequency of 2 per 1,000, corresponding to the top 1% of the tumor frequency distribution. Expanded tumor TCRs were classed as regional if statistically deemed absent (corrected P<0.05) from at least one tumor region, otherwise ubiquitous. Each repertoire was subsampled 100 times to 5,000 TCRs, after which Renyi diversity was computed with the R vegan package. To build CDR3 similarity networks, amino acid triplet string-kernel similarity was used, and CDR3s were connected when their pairwise similarity was above 0.82. Clones were called with MiXCR by TCRdb after fastp trimmed the public reads at Q25, and only in-frame beta chains were retained. Every CDR3 protein is listed once, alongside the most common genes and DNA of its rows. These V and J calls derive from TCRdb rather than the authors' analysis. For this sample there are around 3,900 distinct CDR3 sequences; over 25% appear just once. The ten largest clones take up roughly 14% of the sample.

The sequence derives from a male donor with early-stage non-small cell lung cancer. Recombination linked TRBV20-1 to TRBJ2-1; 9 junctional bases match TRBD2. The sample was lung tumor tissue, taken at surgery. The DNA reads as follows: TGCAGTGCTAGAGAAGTCGCGGGAGGGTTCAATGAGCAGTTCTTC. Translated, it gives CSAREVAGGFNEQFF.